The clone carrying this T cell receptor beta chain appeared a few times. For the second PCR, which ran for about 7 to 11 cycles, a sample-barcoded 5' primer and a J-beta primer mix were used. A minimum of 2.5 million CDR3-containing paired-end reads was obtained for each sample. TCRdb recomputed calls from the 5' RACE reads with MiXCR, one row per CDR3 protein. The repertoire holds 1.5 million to 2 million distinct CDR3 sequences, with about 49% as singletons. The data were taken from a study of blood T cells in healthy people across ages. Samples had at least 7 million PBMCs isolated from them. The sequence was collected from a woman aged 40 to 55 in good health. Specimen: blood.

CDR3 loop: CSVQRVKHGREQYF. The DNA for the CDR3 is TGCAGCGTGCAGAGGGTAAAGCACGGGCGGGAGCAGTACTTC. V is TRBV29-1 and J is TRBJ2-4; 7 nucleotides align to TRBD2. V was clipped by 6 bases and J by 13 bases; unmatched bases: 18. CDR3 length: 14 residues. From germline, CDR1 is SQVTM and CDR2 ANQGSEA.